The 4 T cell receptor beta chains below all came from one sample that was sequenced in a study of blood T cell repertoires in COVID-19 (dated by TCRdb to about 2020). The library was obtained by the immunoSEQ multiplex PCR assay. The immuneACCESS repertoire file appears here via TCRdb, limited to in-frame rearrangements. These files lack a portion of the clones; in checked studies, under half of the deficit traces to unresolved V genes, and the cause of the others is not known. In this sample the table shows some 110,000 clones, 71% of which occur a single time. Approximately 0.88% of the sample lies in the top ten. Sequenced: peripheral blood. The receptors here all came from a human donor with acute or convalescent COVID-19. The donor label of this sample is uncertain.

This clone appeared a few times. The rearrangement links TRBV29-1 to TRBJ1-2; 8 bases are a match to TRBD1. Germline lookup yields CDR1 SQVTM and CDR2 ANQGSEA. The length of the CDR3 is 11 residues. V trimming: 5 bases; J trimming: 8 bases; junction bases outside the gene matches: 4. Here the CDR3 reads CSVQGARGYTF. The CDR3, as DNA: TGCAGCGTTCAGGGGGCTAGAGGCTACACCTTC.

The genes are TRBV4-1 and TRBJ1-1, with 10 bases lining up with TRBD1. This CDR3 is 15 amino acids long. V shed 3 bases and J 1 base; nucleotides not matched to a gene: 2. The germline V gene has CDR1 MGHRA and CDR2 YSYEKL. The DNA of the CDR3 is TGCGCCAGCAGCCAGGGACAGGGGCAGAACACTGAAGCTTTCTTT. Encoded protein: CASSQGQGQNTEAFF.

The chain joins TRBV3-1 (or the pseudogene TRBV3-2) to TRBJ1-1; D gene ambiguous. Looked up from germline, CDR1 is LGHDT and CDR2 is YNNKEL (reference sequence). The CDR3 is 17 amino acids. Trimming removed 0 bases at V and 4 bases at J, with 18 bases between. The CDR3 DNA reads TGTGCCAGCAGCCAAGATCGGGGTGGGCAGCGGGGCACTGAAGCTTTCTTT. Translated, it gives CASSQDRGGQRGTEAFF.

The rearrangement uses TRBV27 and TRBJ1-4; the D is unclear. Germline V gives CDR1 MNHEY, CDR2 SMNVEV (reference sequence). Trimming stripped 5 bases from V and 5 bases from J, with 18 bases between. This CDR3 contains 16 residues. CDR3 protein: CASSPSYSGLNEKLFF. The CDR3 DNA reads as TGTGCCAGCAGTCCCTCGTACAGCGGACTAAATGAAAAACTGTTTTTT.